Below, 29 T cell receptor beta chains from the same sample are listed, as sequenced in a study of blood T cells in healthy people across ages. PCR was performed a second time for roughly 7 to 12 cycles using a sample-barcoded 5' primer and a J-beta primer mix. TCRdb recomputed calls from the 5' RACE reads with MiXCR, one row per CDR3 protein. The sample includes more than 800,000 distinct CDR3 sequences, more than 25% of them seen just once. Material: blood. Receptor source: a woman at least 80 years old in good health.

This clonotype was seen ten or more times. The genes are TRBV5-1 and TRBJ2-1, with D uncertain. V shed 1 base and J shed 9 bases, with 5 bases lying between them. The CDR3 length is 11 residues. CDR1 is SGHRS and CDR2 is YFSETQ in the germline V gene. CDR3 bases: TGCGCCAGCAGCTTGTCTAGTGAGCAGTTCTTC. This encodes CASSLSSEQFF.

In this sample, this clonotype turned up a few times. The chain uses TRBV3-1 and TRBJ2-3, with D maybe TRBD2 (6 bases). The CDR3 has 14 residues. Per germline, CDR1 LGHDT and CDR2 YNNKEL (reference sequence). V lost 3 bases and J 4 bases, leaving 11 bases between the germline ends. CDR3 amino acids: CASSHWGVPDTQYF. The CDR3 DNA follows: TGTGCCAGCAGCCATTGGGGGGTACCAGATACGCAGTATTTT.

This clonotype was seen a handful of times. The rearrangement joins TRBV5-1 to TRBJ1-1, with D maybe TRBD1 (5 bases). Germline V lookup: CDR1 SGHRS, CDR2 YFSETQ. V lost 4 bases, J lost 0 bases, and 16 bases lay in between. The CDR3 extends over 16 amino acids. As DNA, the CDR3 is TGCGCCAGCAGCCCCGGGGCGGGAGCGATGAACACTGAAGCTTTCTTT. Its protein is CASSPGAGAMNTEAFF.

The chain has TRBV20-1 and TRBJ1-2; D perhaps matches TRBD1 (6 bases). Germline V gene data show CDR1 as DFQATT and CDR2 as SNEGSKA (reference sequence). The CDR3 contains 14 residues. The V gene lost 6 bases and the J gene lost 4 bases, with 18 bases spanning the gap. CDR3 coding DNA: TGCAGTGCGGCCCAAGGGGACATAGCCTATGGCTACACCTTC. It codes for CSAAQGDIAYGYTF.

This clonotype was seen more than once but under ten times. This chain joins TRBV5-1 and TRBJ2-5; tentative D call: TRBD1 (6 bases). Between the trimmed V and J ends, which lost 4 bases and 7 bases, there was a span of 17 bases. The CDR3 is made up of 14 amino acids. CDR1 SGHRS and CDR2 YFSETQ come from the germline V gene. The CDR3 protein is CASSTETGSGTQYF. For the CDR3, the DNA is TGCGCCAGCAGCACCGAGACAGGCAGTGGGACCCAGTACTTC.

Notes on this clonotype: A much more abundant neighbour one base away suggests this may be a read error. The genes are TRBV5-1 and TRBJ2-1; D remains ambiguous. Trimming stripped 0 bases from V and 10 bases from J, with 11 bases between. From germline, CDR1 is SGHRS and CDR2 YFSETQ. The CDR3 length is 13 residues. Here the CDR3 reads CASSLEAYHEQFF. The DNA of the CDR3 is TGCGCCAGCAGCTTGGAGGCATACCACGAGCAGTTCTTC.

The chain joins TRBV6-5 to TRBJ1-2, with D possibly matching TRBD1 (6 bases). Germline V gene sequence: CDR1 MNHEY, CDR2 SVGAGI. V dropped 1 base and J dropped 4 bases, with 22 bases sitting between them. CDR3 length: 18 residues. CDR3 sequence reads: CASSYFQPEGGAGYGYTF. The DNA of the CDR3 is TGTGCCAGCAGTTACTTCCAACCCGAGGGGGGCGCGGGCTATGGCTACACCTTC.

In regard to this clonotype: One junction end does not reproduce the germline sequence, and a read error may be involved. The CDR3 protein is CASNLWRSGTFTEAFF. CDR3 DNA sequence: TGTGCCAGCAACTTGTGGAGAAGTGGGACATTCACTGAAGCTTTCTTT. The chain joins TRBV5-6 to TRBJ1-1; a weak D match, TRBD1 (6 bases). Germline CDR1 reads SGHDT; CDR2 reads YYEEEE. This CDR3 comprises 16 residues.

To note about this clonotype: The germline gene is not matched at one end of the junction; a read error may be the cause. This chain connects TRBV20-1 to TRBJ2-5; D unclear. The CDR3 is 11 amino acids. From germline, CDR1 is DFQATT and CDR2 SNEGSKA (reference sequence). CDR3 protein: CRARWEETQYF. As DNA, the CDR3 is TGCAGAGCTAGATGGGAAGAGACCCAGTACTTC.

This clonotype has a count of ten or more. The rearrangement joins TRBV10-1 to TRBJ2-1; D is perhaps TRBD1 (6 bases). V was clipped by 7 bases and J by 9 bases, with 19 bases between them. CDR3 size: 14 residues. CDR1 is WNHNN, CDR2 SYGVQD, per germline (reference sequence). The CDR3 sequence: CASMMAGVESEQFF. The DNA of the CDR3 is TGCGCCAGCATGATGGCAGGGGTGGAGAGTGAGCAGTTCTTC.

The rearrangement links TRBV24-1 to TRBJ1-2; 8 nucleotides match TRBD1. This CDR3 is 14 amino acids long. V shed 7 bases, J shed 3 bases, and the junction held 6 bases outside the gene matches. The germline CDR1 and CDR2 sequences are KGHDR and SFDVKD. CDR3 in DNA: TGTGCCACCAGGTCCAACAGGGGGGACTATGGCTACACCTTC. Its translation: CATRSNRGDYGYTF.

The chain uses TRBV3-1 and TRBJ2-1; unclear D gene. This CDR3 region has 13 residues. CDR1 and CDR2 (germline): LGHDT, YNNKEL (reference sequence). V was clipped by 1 base and J by 10 bases, with 11 bases between them. The DNA of the CDR3 is TGTGCCAGCAGCCAAGTGCCGGGCTACGAGCAGTTCTTC. It yields the protein CASSQVPGYEQFF.

This clonotype turned up a few times. A clone one base away is much larger, so this may be a read error. The chain recombines TRBV6-5 with TRBJ2-5; possibly TRBD2 for D (7 bases). This CDR3 comprises 14 residues. Looked up from germline, CDR1 is MNHEY and CDR2 is SVGAGI. CDR3 nucleotides: TGTGCCAGCAGTTACTCGGGGGGGCTCGACGAGCAGGACTTC. Translating it yields CASSYSGGLDEQDF.

Ten or more counts support this clonotype. The gene calls are TRBV4-3 and TRBJ1-1; D perhaps matches TRBD1 (5 bases). The CDR3 totals 14 residues. V was shortened by 0 bases and J by 4 bases, with 9 bases between the two germline ends. The germline V gene encodes CDR1 LGHNA and CDR2 YSLEER. CDR3 nucleotide sequence: TGCGCCAGCAGCCAAGATACAGGAGGCACTGAAGCTTTCTTT. Translating gives CASSQDTGGTEAFF.

Only one count was recorded for this clonotype. V gene TRBV19 combines with J gene TRBJ2-4; tentatively, D is TRBD2 (7 bases). V lost 6 bases and J lost 13, with 22 bases in between. CDR3 size: 14 residues. The germline gives CDR1 LNHDA, CDR2 SQIVND (reference sequence). CDR3 in DNA: TGTGCCAGTAGCGCACAAGGGGGGGAATACGGGCAGTACTTC. This sequence encodes CASSAQGGEYGQYF.

This clonotype was seen many times. The V gene is TRBV7-2, the J gene TRBJ2-5, with D perhaps TRBD1 or TRBD2 (6 bases each). Looked up from germline, CDR1 is SGHTA and CDR2 is FQGNSA. Trimming pared 0 bases from V and 5 bases from J, leaving 10 bases between. The CDR3 extends over 14 amino acids. DNA for the CDR3: TGTGCCAGCAGCTTAGCTTGGGGGGCGGAGACCCAGTACTTC. Encoded protein: CASSLAWGAETQYF.

Only a few counts were recorded for this clonotype. The rearrangement joins TRBV6-5 to TRBJ1-2; possible D gene TRBD1, 5 bases. Germline CDR1 MNHEY, CDR2 SVGAGI. Trimming left V 2 bases short and J 8 bases short, with 12 bases between. The length of the CDR3 is 13 residues. CDR3 in DNA: TGTGCCAGCAGTTACGTAGCAGGGCACGGCTACACCTTC. It translates to CASSYVAGHGYTF.

Ten or more counts support this clonotype. The chain uses TRBV20-1 and TRBJ2-1; D is unclear. There are 14 residues in the CDR3. Trimming pared 2 bases from V and 3 bases from J, leaving 11 bases between. Looked up from germline, CDR1 is DFQATT and CDR2 is SNEGSKA (reference sequence). CDR3 DNA sequence: TGCAGTGCTAGAATCCCGCCGCTCTACAATGAGCAGTTCTTC. Protein sequence: CSARIPPLYNEQFF.

The chain's CDR3 is CASSLVALAADTQYF. The CDR3 DNA reads TGTGCCAGCAGCTTAGTAGCTCTAGCGGCAGATACGCAGTATTTT. The V gene is TRBV7-2, the J gene TRBJ2-3; TRBD2 matches 7 bases. The junction had 5 bases not matched to a gene; V was cut back by 1 base and J by 4 bases. Germline V lookup: CDR1 SGHTA, CDR2 FQGNSA. This CDR3 is 15 amino acids long.

CDR3 in DNA: TGCGCCAGCAGCTTGGATTTAGCGGGGGGTCGAGAGACCCAGTACTTC. Translated, it gives CASSLDLAGGRETQYF. The J gene is TRBJ2-5, the V gene TRBV5-1, with 10 positions matching TRBD2. The CDR3 consists of 16 residues. Per germline, CDR1 SGHRS and CDR2 YFSETQ. V gave up 0 bases and J gave up 4 bases; unmatched junction bases: 6.

This clonotype was found many times. The rearrangement uses TRBV6-1 and TRBJ2-7; D is unclear. Per germline, CDR1 MNHNS and CDR2 SASEGT. The V end lost 4 bases, the J end lost 2 bases, and 9 bases lay between the germline ends. The CDR3 consists of 13 residues. The CDR3 DNA follows: TGTGCCAGCAGTGTGGGCAGGCCCTACGAGCAGTACTTC. Protein product: CASSVGRPYEQYF.

This clonotype occurred a few times. This chain connects TRBV6-2 or TRBV6-3 to TRBJ1-5; D call uncertain. V lost 8 bases to trimming and J lost 3 bases, with 14 bases between them. The CDR3 totals 14 residues. Germline V lookup: CDR1 MNHEY, CDR2 SVGEGT. The CDR3 bases are TGTGCCAGCGGATTCGGTGGGGACAATCAGCCCCAGCATTTT. Its protein product is CASGFGGDNQPQHF.

This clonotype has a count of ten or more. The J gene is TRBJ2-4, the V gene TRBV6-4, with TRBD2 matching 7 bases. CDR3 length equals 16 residues. CDR1 is MRHNA, CDR2 SNTAGT, per germline. V lost 0 bases, J lost 5 bases, and 7 bases stayed unmatched. CDR3 residues: CASSDSPSGAQNIQYF. The CDR3, as DNA: TGTGCCAGCAGTGACTCGCCCAGCGGGGCTCAAAACATTCAGTACTTC.

This clonotype appeared many times. The chain combines TRBV20-1 with TRBJ2-1; D call uncertain. V lost 4 bases, J lost 0 bases, and 16 bases lay in between. The length of the CDR3 is 16 residues. CDR1 is DFQATT, CDR2 SNEGSKA, per germline (reference sequence). CDR3 in DNA: TGCAGTGCTAACCCACGGCGGACCAGCTCCTACAATGAGCAGTTCTTC. It encodes CSANPRRTSSYNEQFF.

This clonotype was observed many times. The chain combines TRBV7-2 with TRBJ1-6; tentative D call: TRBD1 (5 bases). V was cut by 1 base and J by 0 bases, with 10 bases left in between. Germline CDR1 reads SGHTA; CDR2 reads FQGNSA. The length of the CDR3 is 17 residues. CDR3 nucleotide sequence: TGTGCCAGCAGCTTAGTGAGGGGAAGCTCCTATAATTCACCCCTCCACTTT. It specifies CASSLVRGSSYNSPLHF.

As for this clonotype: This clone may be a read error of a much larger clone one base away. The rearrangement joins TRBV4-3 to TRBJ2-1; 7 positions agree with TRBD1. With 3 bases clipped from V and 3 bases from J, the junction kept 8 bases outside the gene matches. Germline CDR1 reads LGHNA; CDR2 reads YSLEER. There are 16 residues in the CDR3. The CDR3, as DNA: TGCGCCAGCAGCCAGTCACAGGGGACCCTCTACAATGAGCAGTTCTTC. Translated, it gives CASSQSQGTLYNEQFF.

This clonotype showed up many times. CDR3 residues: CASSQTLYTEAFF. As DNA, the CDR3 is TGTGCCAGCAGCCAGACTTTATACACTGAAGCTTTCTTT. This sequence joins TRBV7-2 and TRBJ1-1; D remains ambiguous. The ends were cut back, 5 bases at V and 3 bases at J, with 10 bases in the middle. Germline V gives CDR1 SGHTA, CDR2 FQGNSA. CDR3 length: 13 residues.

This clonotype was recorded at least ten times. The chain carries TRBV12-3 or TRBV12-4 and TRBJ2-3, with TRBD1 matching over 7 bases. This CDR3 is built from 15 residues. With 6 bases clipped from V and 1 base from J, the junction kept 7 bases outside the gene matches. The CDR3 sequence is CASSLQGTGTDTQYF. The CDR3 bases are TGTGCCAGCAGCCTACAGGGGACAGGCACAGATACGCAGTATTTT.

This clonotype came up a few times. The chain joins TRBV12-3 or TRBV12-4 to TRBJ1-4; 7 bases line up with TRBD1. The J segment lost 8 bases and the V segment lost 6 bases, leaving 3 bases of the junction unmatched. This CDR3 is 12 amino acids long. For the CDR3, the DNA is TGTGCCAGCAGCGGGACAGCGGAAAAACTGTTTTTT. Its translation is CASSGTAEKLFF.